This T cell receptor beta chain was recorded in a study of T cell changes during pregnancy in multiple sclerosis. The CDR3 is 14 residues long. Looked up from germline, CDR1 is LNHDA and CDR2 is SQIVND (reference sequence). The germline V and J ends were trimmed by 5 bases and 8 bases, with 16 bases remaining between them. Some clones are missing from TCRdb's copy, which holds only in-frame ones; the method was immunoSEQ multiplex PCR. The sample holds tens of thousands of clones; more than 80% are singletons and the top ten take approximately 2%. The count of this clone is one. The sequence derives from a female donor in good health, enrolled as a control in a pregnancy study. Sequences were derived from peripheral blood, sampled in the second trimester of pregnancy. The genes are TRBV19 and TRBJ2-1, with D possibly matching TRBD2 (7 bases). CDR3 loop: CASSALGGGDEQFF. DNA for the CDR3: TGTGCCAGTAGTGCCCTCGGCGGGGGCGATGAGCAGTTCTTC.